This TCR beta chain is drawn from a study of cytomegalovirus exposure and HLA in healthy donors. Findings and limits, study-wide: At a 0.05 false discovery rate, a later analysis found 16,951 TCR beta sequences to be associated with HLA alleles.

Trimming removed 0 bases from V and 5 bases from J, with 4 bases in between. This CDR3 has 12 amino acids. CDR1 and CDR2 from the germline V gene are SEHNR and FQNEAQ (reference sequence). It was with 60 Vbeta and 13 Jbeta primers that the PCR ran. Libraries were prepared by immunoSEQ multiplex PCR; TCRdb keeps only in-frame clonotypes and omits some of them. Here the sample table reports some 48,000 clones. Notes on this clone: Its antigen remains unidentified.

The genes are TRBV7-9 and TRBJ1-1; D gene uncertain. The source is a male donor in good health and CMV-seropositive. Source material: PBMCs. Here the CDR3 DNA reads TGTGCCAGCAGCTTAGCTGAGACTGAAGCTTTCTTT. Amino acids: CASSLAETEAFF.